This TCR beta chain was recorded in a study of T cell repertoires in cytomegalovirus infection. About the research overall: HLA-C-restricted CMV epitopes, recently identified, and well-studied HLA-B-restricted ones were used by the study. Public TCR beta signatures provided an indication of both CMV infection and a matching HLA type.

About this clonotype: Its antigen is not known.

Using its own MiXCR run on the reads, TCRdb lists one record per CDR3 protein. Counted here are roughly 920,000 distinct CDR3 sequences, around 32% occurring once; the ten biggest clones make up 10% to 15%. Looked up from germline, CDR1 is SGHVS and CDR2 is FNYEAQ. CDR3 length: 14 residues. Trimming took off 4 bases at V and 9 bases at J, with 16 bases between the two ends. The sample here was cultured CD8+ T cells from PBMCs, taken from culture after CMV antigen stimulation. This receptor was identified in a human donor in good health (CMV status not recorded). Some clones in this sample may be carry-over from other donors' samples. The V call is TRBV7-6, the J call TRBJ2-1; tentatively, D is TRBD1 or TRBD2 (5 bases each). CDR3 region: CASSWGSGDAEQFF. The CDR3 bases are TGTGCCAGCAGCTGGGGTTCCGGGGACGCTGAGCAGTTCTTC.